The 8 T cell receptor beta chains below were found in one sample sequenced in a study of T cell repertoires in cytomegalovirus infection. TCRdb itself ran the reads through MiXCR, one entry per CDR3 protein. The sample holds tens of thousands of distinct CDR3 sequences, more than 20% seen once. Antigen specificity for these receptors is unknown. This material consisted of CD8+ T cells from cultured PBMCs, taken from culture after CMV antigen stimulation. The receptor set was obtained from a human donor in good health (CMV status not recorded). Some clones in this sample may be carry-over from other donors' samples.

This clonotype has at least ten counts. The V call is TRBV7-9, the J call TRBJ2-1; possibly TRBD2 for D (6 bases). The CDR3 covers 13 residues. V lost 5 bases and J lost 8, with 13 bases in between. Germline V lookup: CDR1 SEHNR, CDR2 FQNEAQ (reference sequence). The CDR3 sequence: CASSVGGADEQFF. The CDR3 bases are TGTGCCAGCAGCGTAGGAGGGGCCGATGAGCAGTTCTTC.

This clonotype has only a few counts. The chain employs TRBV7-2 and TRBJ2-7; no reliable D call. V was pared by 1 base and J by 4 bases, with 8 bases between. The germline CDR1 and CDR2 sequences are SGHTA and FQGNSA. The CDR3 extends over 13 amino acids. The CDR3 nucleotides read TGTGCCAGCAGCTTAGTCGCGATTTACGAGCAGTACTTC. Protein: CASSLVAIYEQYF.

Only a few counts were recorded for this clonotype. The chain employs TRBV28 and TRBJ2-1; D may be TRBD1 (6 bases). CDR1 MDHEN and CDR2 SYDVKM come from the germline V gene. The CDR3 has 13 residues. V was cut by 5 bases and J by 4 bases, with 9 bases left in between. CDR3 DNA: TGTGCCAGCAGTGTACAGGGATACAATGAGCAGTTCTTC. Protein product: CASSVQGYNEQFF.

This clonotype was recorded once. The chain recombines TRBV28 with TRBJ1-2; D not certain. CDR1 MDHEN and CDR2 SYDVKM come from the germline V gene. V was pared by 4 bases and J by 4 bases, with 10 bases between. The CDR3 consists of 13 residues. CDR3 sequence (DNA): TGTGCCAGCAGTTACGACTCCCTCTATGGCTACACCTTC. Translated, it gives CASSYDSLYGYTF.

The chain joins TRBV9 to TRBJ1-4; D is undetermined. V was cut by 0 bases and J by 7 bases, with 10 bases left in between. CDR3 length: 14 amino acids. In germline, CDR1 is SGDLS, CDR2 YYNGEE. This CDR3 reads CASSVGAAPEKLFF. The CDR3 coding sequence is TGTGCCAGCAGCGTAGGGGCGGCCCCTGAAAAACTGTTTTTT.

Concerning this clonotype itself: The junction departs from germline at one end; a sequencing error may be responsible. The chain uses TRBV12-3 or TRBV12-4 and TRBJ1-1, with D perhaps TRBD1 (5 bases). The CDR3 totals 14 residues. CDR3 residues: CANSLPGPGTEAFF. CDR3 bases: TGTGCCAACAGTTTACCAGGGCCCGGCACTGAAGCTTTCTTT.

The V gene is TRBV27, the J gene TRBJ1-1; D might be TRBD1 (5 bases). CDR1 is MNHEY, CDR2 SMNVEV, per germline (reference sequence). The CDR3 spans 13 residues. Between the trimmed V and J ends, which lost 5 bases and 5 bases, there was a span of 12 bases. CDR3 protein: CASSATGETEAFF. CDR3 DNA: TGTGCCAGCAGTGCTACAGGCGAGACTGAAGCTTTCTTT.

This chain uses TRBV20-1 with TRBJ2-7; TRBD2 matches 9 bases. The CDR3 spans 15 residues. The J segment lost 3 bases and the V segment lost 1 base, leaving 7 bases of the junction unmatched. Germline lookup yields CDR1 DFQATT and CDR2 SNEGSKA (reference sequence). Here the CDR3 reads CSARVISSGSYEQYF. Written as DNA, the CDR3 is TGCAGTGCTAGAGTTATTAGTAGCGGGAGCTACGAGCAGTACTTC.